This T cell receptor beta chain was captured by sequencing in a study of regulatory T cells in long-lasting Graves disease. Time point denoted: persistent/refractory GD, antithyroid drugs over 5 years with positive TRAb. Generation of the TCR library employed RNA extracted from PBMCs. This clonotype has at least ten counts. This CDR3 spans 17 amino acids. V lost 5 bases to trimming and J lost 0 bases; unmatched junction nucleotides: 8. Germline loops: CDR1 SNHLY, CDR2 FYNNEI. TCR beta libraries were built with iRepertoire HTBI primers and Arm-PCR of CDR3 regions. TCRdb processed the multiplex PCR reads anew with MiXCR; each CDR3 protein has one entry. The repertoire includes about 310,000 distinct CDR3 sequences, 20% to 25% of them detected once, and approximately 60% sits in the top ten.

The genes are TRBV2 and TRBJ1-1, with 11 bases aligning to TRBD1. This clonotype was sampled from a female donor with Graves disease. The material sequenced was peripheral blood mononuclear cells (PBMCs), taken when the disease was refractory, from a patient treated with antithyroid drugs. CDR3 region: CASSRTGGWSVNTEAFF. The CDR3 DNA reads as TGTGCCAGCAGTCGGACAGGGGGCTGGTCGGTGAACACTGAAGCTTTCTTT.